This T cell receptor (beta chain) was obtained from a study of control samples from healthy donors and cancer patients (dated by TCRdb to 2020 to 2022). The library was generated by the immunoSEQ multiplex PCR assay. What TCRdb holds here is the immuneACCESS table cut down to in-frame rearrangements. Part of the clones is not present; checked against another copy, under half of the missing clones reflect an unresolved V gene, and the others are unexplained. This sample's table lists under 200,000 clones. The ten most abundant clones make up roughly 2% of the sample. As for this clone: It has no known antigen specificity.

The germline V gene encodes CDR1 SGHTA and CDR2 FQGNSA. The cysteine opens and the phenylalanine closes a CDR3 of 13 amino acids. Only the CDR3 DNA stays, 39 bases, in frame from base 1. Ends trimmed: V by 8 bases, J by 3 bases; bases unmatched to a gene: 1. Recombination joined TRBV7-2 with TRBJ1-4, with 9 bases in between that match TRBD1. The sample comprised blood. This sequence was found in a young woman in good health. The CDR3 region has the sequence CASGTGPNEKLFF. The bases are TGTGCCAGCGGGACAGGGCCTAATGAAAAACTGTTTTTT.